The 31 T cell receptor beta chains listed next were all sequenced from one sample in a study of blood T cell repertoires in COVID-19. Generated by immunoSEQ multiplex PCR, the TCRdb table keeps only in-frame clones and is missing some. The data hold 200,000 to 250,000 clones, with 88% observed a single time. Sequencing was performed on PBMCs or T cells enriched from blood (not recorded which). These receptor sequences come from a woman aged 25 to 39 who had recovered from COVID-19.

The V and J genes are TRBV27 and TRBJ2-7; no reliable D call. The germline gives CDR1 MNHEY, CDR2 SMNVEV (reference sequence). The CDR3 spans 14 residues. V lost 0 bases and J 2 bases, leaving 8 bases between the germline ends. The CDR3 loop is CASSLSVRTYEQYF. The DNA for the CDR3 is TGTGCCAGCAGTTTATCTGTCAGAACCTACGAGCAGTACTTC.

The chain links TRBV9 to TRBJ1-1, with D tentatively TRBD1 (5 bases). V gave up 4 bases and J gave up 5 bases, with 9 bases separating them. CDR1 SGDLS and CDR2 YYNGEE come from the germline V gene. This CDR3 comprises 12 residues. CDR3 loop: CASSFRDTEAFF. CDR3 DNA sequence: TGTGCCAGCAGCTTCAGGGATACTGAAGCTTTCTTT. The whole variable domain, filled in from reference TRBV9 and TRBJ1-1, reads DSGVTQTPKHLITATGQRVTLRCSPRSGDLSVYWYQQSLDQGLQFLIQYYNGEERAKGNILERFSAQQFPDLHSELNLSSLELGDSALYFCASSFRDTEAFFGQGTRLTVV.

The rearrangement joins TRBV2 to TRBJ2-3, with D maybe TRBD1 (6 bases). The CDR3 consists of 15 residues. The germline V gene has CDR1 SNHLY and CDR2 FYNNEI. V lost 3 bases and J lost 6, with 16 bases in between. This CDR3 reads CASSDLGALGDTQYF. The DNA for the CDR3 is TGTGCCAGCAGTGATCTGGGGGCCCTGGGTGATACGCAGTATTTT.

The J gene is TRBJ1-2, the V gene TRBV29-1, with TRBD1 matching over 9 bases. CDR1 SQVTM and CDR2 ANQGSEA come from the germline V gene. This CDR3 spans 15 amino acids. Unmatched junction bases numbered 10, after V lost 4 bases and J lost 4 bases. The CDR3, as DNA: TGCAGCGTTGGCGAACAGGGGGCTGCGGGCTATGGCTACACCTTC. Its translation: CSVGEQGAAGYGYTF.

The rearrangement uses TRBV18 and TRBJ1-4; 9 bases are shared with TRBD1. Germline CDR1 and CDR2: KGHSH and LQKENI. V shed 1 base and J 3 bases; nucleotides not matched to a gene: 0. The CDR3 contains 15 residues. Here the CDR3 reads CASSPRTGANEKLFF. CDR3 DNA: TGTGCCAGCTCACCACGGACAGGGGCTAATGAAAAACTGTTTTTT.

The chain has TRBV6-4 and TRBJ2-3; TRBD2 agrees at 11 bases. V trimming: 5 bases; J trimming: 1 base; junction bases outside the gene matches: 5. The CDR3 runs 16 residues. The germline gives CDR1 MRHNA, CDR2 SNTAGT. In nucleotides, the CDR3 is TGTGCCAGCAGTACCCTAGCGGGGGGCGGCACAGATACGCAGTATTTT. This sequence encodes CASSTLAGGGTDTQYF.

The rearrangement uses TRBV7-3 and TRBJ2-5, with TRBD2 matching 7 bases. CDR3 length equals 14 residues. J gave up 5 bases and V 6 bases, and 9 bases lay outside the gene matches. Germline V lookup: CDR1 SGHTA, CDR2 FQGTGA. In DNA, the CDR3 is TGTGCCAGCAGTTACGCGGGGAGGGCGGAGACCCAGTACTTC. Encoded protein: CASSYAGRAETQYF.

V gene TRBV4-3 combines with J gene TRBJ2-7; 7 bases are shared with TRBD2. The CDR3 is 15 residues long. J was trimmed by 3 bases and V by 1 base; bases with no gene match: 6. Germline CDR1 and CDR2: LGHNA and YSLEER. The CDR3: CASSQGRGGDYEQYF. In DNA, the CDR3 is TGCGCCAGCAGCCAAGGTCGCGGGGGAGACTACGAGCAGTACTTC.

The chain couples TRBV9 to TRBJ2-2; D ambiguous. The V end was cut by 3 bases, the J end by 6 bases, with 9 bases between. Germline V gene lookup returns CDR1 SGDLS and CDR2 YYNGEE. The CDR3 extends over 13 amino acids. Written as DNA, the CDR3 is TGTGCCAGCAGCGAAGAGGTGGCCGGGGAGCTGTTTTTT. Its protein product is CASSEEVAGELFF.

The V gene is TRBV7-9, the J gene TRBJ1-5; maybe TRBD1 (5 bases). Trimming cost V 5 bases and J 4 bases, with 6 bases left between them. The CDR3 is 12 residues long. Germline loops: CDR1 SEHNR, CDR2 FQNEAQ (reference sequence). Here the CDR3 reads CASSRQNQPQHF. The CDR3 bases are TGTGCCAGCAGCAGACAGAATCAGCCCCAGCATTTT.

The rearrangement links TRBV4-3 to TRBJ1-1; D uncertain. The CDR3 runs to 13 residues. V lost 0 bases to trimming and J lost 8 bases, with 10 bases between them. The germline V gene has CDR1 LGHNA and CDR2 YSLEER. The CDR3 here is CASSQDWAREAFF. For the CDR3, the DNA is TGCGCCAGCAGCCAAGATTGGGCAAGAGAAGCTTTCTTT.

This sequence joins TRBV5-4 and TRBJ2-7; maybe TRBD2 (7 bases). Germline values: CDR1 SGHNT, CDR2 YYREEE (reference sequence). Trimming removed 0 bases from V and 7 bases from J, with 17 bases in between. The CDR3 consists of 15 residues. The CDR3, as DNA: TGTGCCAGCAGCTTGGCGGGGGGTGCTCAGGGGGAGCAGTACTTC. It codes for CASSLAGGAQGEQYF.

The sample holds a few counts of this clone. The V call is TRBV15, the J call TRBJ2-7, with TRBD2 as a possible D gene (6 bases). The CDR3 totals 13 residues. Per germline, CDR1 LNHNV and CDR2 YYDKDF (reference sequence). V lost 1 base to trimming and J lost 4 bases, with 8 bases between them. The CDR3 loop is CATSRAGTYEQYF. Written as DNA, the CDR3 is TGTGCCACCAGCAGAGCCGGGACTTACGAGCAGTACTTC.

The CDR3: CASSYQGSVNQPQHF. The DNA of the CDR3 is TGTGCCAGCAGCTATCAGGGGTCGGTCAATCAGCCCCAGCATTTT. The J gene is TRBJ1-5, the V gene TRBV5-5, with a weak D call TRBD1 (6 bases). Trimming shortened V by 3 bases and J by 3 bases, and 13 bases separated the two germline ends. The CDR3 covers 15 residues. Germline CDR1 and CDR2: SGHKS and YYEKEE (reference sequence).

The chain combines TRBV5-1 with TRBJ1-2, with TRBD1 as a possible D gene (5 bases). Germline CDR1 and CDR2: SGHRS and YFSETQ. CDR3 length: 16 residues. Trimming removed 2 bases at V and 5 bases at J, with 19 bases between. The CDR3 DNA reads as TGCGCCAGCAGCTTAGAAGTTACAGGCAGACCTTATGGCTACACCTTC. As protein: CASSLEVTGRPYGYTF. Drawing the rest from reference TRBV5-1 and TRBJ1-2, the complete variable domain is KAGVTQTPRYLIKTRGQQVTLSCSPISGHRSVSWYQQTPGQGLQFLFEYFSETQRNKGNFPGRFSGRQFSNSRSEMNVSTLELGDSALYLCASSLEVTGRPYGYTFGSGTRLTVV.

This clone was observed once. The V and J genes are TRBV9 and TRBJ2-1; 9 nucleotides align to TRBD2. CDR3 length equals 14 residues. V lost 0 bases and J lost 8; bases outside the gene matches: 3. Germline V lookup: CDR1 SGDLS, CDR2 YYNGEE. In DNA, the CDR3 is TGTGCCAGCAGCGTAGTAGCGGGGGAAGATGAGCAGTTCTTC. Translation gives CASSVVAGEDEQFF.

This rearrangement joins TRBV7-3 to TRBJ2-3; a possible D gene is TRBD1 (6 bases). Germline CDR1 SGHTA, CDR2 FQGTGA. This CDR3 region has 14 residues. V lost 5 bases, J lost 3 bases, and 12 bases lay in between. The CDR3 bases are TGTGCCAGCAGCGGACGGGACAATACAGATACGCAGTATTTT. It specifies CASSGRDNTDTQYF.

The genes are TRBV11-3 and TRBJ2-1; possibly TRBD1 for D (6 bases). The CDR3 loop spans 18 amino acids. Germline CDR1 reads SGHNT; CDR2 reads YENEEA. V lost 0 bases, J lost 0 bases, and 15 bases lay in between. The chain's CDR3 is CASSLDRLGASSYNEQFF. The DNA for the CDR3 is TGTGCCAGCAGCTTAGATCGGTTGGGGGCGAGCTCCTACAATGAGCAGTTCTTC. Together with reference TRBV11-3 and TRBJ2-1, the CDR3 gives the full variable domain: EAGVVQSPRYKIIEKKQPVAFWCNPISGHNTLYWYLQNLGQGPELLIRYENEEAVDDSQLPKDRFSAERLKGVDSTLKIQPAELGDSAVYLCASSLDRLGASSYNEQFFGPGTRLTVL.

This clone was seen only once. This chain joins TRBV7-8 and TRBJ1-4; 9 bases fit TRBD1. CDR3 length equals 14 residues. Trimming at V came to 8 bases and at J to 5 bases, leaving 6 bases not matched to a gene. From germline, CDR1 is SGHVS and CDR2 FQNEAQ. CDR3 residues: CASATTGGNEKLFF. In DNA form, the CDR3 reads TGTGCCAGCGCAACGACAGGGGGGAATGAAAAACTGTTTTTT.

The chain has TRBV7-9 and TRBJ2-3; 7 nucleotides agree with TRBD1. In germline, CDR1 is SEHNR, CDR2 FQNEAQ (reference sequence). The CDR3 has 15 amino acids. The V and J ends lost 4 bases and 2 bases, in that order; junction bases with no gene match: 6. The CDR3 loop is CASSSSGQPTDTQYF. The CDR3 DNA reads TGTGCCAGCAGCTCCTCGGGACAGCCCACAGATACGCAGTATTTT.

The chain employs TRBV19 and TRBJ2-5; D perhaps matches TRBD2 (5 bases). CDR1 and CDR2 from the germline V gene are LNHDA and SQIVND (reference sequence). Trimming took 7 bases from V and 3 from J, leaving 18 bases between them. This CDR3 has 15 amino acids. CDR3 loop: CASTDRGMGKETQYF. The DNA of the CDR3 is TGTGCCAGTACCGACCGAGGGATGGGGAAAGAGACCCAGTACTTC.

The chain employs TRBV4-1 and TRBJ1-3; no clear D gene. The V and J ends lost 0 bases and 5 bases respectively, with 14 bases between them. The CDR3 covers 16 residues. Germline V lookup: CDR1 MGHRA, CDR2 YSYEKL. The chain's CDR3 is CASSQDSGFMRNTIYF. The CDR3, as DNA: TGCGCCAGCAGCCAAGATAGCGGTTTTATGAGAAACACCATATATTTT.

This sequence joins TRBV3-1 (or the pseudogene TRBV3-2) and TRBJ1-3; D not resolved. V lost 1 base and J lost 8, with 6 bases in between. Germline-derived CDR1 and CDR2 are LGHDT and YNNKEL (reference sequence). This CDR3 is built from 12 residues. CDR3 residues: CASSQVRDTIYF. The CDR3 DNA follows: TGTGCCAGCAGCCAAGTGCGGGACACCATATATTTT.

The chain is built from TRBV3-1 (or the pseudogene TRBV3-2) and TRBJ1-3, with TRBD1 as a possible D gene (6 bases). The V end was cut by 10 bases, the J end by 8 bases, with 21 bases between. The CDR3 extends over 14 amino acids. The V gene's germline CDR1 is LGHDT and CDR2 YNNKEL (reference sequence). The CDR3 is CAISRTASEDTIYF. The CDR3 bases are TGTGCCATATCAAGGACAGCTTCGGAGGACACCATATATTTT.

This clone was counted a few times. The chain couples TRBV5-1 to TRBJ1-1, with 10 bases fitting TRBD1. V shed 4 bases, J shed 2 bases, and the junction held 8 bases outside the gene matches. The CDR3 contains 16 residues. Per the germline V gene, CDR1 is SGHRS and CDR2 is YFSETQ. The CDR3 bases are TGCGCCAGCAGCGAGGGACAGGGGCTAAGAAACACTGAAGCTTTCTTT. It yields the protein CASSEGQGLRNTEAFF.

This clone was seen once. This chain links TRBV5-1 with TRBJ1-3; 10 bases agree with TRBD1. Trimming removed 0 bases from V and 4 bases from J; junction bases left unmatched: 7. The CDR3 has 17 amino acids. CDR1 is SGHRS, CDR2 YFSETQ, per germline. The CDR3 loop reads CASSLGTGTGEGNTIYF. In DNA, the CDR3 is TGCGCCAGCAGCTTGGGCACCGGGACAGGGGAAGGAAACACCATATATTTT.

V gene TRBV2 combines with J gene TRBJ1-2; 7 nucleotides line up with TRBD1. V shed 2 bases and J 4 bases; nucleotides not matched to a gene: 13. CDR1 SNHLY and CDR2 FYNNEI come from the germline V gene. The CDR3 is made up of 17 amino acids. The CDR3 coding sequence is TGTGCCAGCAGTGAATCGCGGGGCAGGGGGACCCTCTATGGCTACACCTTC. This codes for CASSESRGRGTLYGYTF.

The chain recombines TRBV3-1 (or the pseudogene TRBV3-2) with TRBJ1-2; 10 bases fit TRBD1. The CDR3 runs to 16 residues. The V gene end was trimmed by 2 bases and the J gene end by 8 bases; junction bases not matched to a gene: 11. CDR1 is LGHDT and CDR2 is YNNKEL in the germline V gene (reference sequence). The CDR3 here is CASSQTPGQGLGGYTF. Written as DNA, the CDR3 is TGTGCCAGCAGCCAAACTCCGGGACAGGGGCTCGGAGGCTACACCTTC.

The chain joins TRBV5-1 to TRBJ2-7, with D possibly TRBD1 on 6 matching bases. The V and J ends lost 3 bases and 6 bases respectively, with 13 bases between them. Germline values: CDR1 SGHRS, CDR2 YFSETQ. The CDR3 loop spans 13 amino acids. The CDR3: CASSWGTGFEQYF. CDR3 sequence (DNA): TGCGCCAGCAGCTGGGGAACAGGGTTCGAGCAGTACTTC.

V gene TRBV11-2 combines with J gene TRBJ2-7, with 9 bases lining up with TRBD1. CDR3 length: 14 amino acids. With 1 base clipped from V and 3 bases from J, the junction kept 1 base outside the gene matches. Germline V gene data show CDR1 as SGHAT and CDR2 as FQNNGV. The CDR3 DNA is TGTGCCAGCAGCTTAGGGGGACAGGGCTACGAGCAGTACTTC. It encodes CASSLGGQGYEQYF.

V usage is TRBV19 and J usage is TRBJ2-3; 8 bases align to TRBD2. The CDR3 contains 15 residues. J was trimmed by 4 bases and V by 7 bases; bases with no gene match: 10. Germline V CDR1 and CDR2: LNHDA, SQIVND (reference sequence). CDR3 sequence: CASKAGGRVSDTQYF. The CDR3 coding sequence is TGTGCCAGTAAGGCGGGGGGCCGAGTTTCAGATACGCAGTATTTT.